This passage covers 29 T cell receptor beta chains from one sample sequenced in a study of cytomegalovirus exposure and HLA in healthy donors. The repertoire was sequenced with immunoSEQ multiplex PCR; TCRdb's copy has only in-frame clones and lacks some. Here the sample spans about 88,000 clones, approximately 84% being singletons. Material for sequencing was PBMCs. The origin of the receptors is a young woman in good health and CMV-seropositive.

The chain joins TRBV5-4 to TRBJ1-1; TRBD1 aligns across 9 bases. This CDR3 region has 15 residues. V was pared by 4 bases and J by 3 bases, with 7 bases of the junction left unmatched. CDR1 is SGHNT, CDR2 YYREEE, per germline (reference sequence). The CDR3 region has the DNA TGTGCCAGCAGCCCTGGACAGGGGAGGGACACTGAAGCTTTCTTT. This sequence encodes CASSPGQGRDTEAFF.

The rearrangement uses TRBV7-9 and TRBJ1-4; TRBD1 might be the D (6 bases). The CDR3 runs to 17 residues. Per the germline V gene, CDR1 is SEHNR and CDR2 is FQNEAQ (reference sequence). V lost 5 bases and J lost 0, with 16 bases in between. CDR3 nucleotide sequence: TGTGCCAGCAGCCGCTCAGGACAGACTGCAACTAATGAAAAACTGTTTTTT. Translating it yields CASSRSGQTATNEKLFF.

In this sample, this clone turned up a few times. CDR3: CASSDAVGSPLHF. CDR3 DNA sequence: TGTGCCAGCAGCGACGCGGTGGGTTCACCCCTCCACTTT. The chain links TRBV14 to TRBJ1-6, with D hard to call. Trimming cost V 5 bases and J 9 bases, with 11 bases left between them. CDR3 length: 13 residues. Germline assignment: CDR1 SGHDN and CDR2 FVKESK.

The chain links TRBV29-1 to TRBJ2-2, with D maybe TRBD1 (7 bases). The germline V gene encodes CDR1 SQVTM and CDR2 ANQGSEA. The CDR3 totals 13 residues. V was pared by 7 bases and J by 4 bases, with 13 bases between. CDR3 nucleotide sequence: TGCAGCGGTCAGGGGGGCAGCACCGGGGAGCTGTTTTTT. Translating it yields CSGQGGSTGELFF.

The V and J genes are TRBV28 and TRBJ2-1; TRBD1 aligns across 8 bases. Germline V lookup: CDR1 MDHEN, CDR2 SYDVKM. V shed 5 bases and J 2 bases; nucleotides not matched to a gene: 17. The CDR3 length is 19 residues. The CDR3 sequence is CASSPLPDRALRPYNEQFF. The CDR3 coding sequence is TGTGCCAGCAGTCCCCTCCCGGACAGGGCCCTACGACCCTACAATGAGCAGTTCTTC.

The sample holds one count of this clone. The J gene is TRBJ2-3, the V gene TRBV7-2, with 9 positions matching TRBD2. Germline CDR1 SGHTA, CDR2 FQGNSA. The V segment lost 2 bases and the J segment 3 bases; nucleotides outside the gene matches: 6. The CDR3 length is 16 residues. This chain's CDR3 is CASSLIYSGGTDTQYF. In nucleotides, the CDR3 is TGTGCCAGCAGCTTAATTTACAGCGGGGGGACAGATACGCAGTATTTT.

The chain is built from TRBV28 and TRBJ1-2; D is possibly TRBD1 (6 bases). This CDR3 is 16 amino acids long. The ends were cut back, 8 bases at V and 1 base at J, with 20 bases in the middle. Germline lookup yields CDR1 MDHEN and CDR2 SYDVKM. The CDR3 sequence is CASEYRDTEINYGYTF. CDR3 in DNA: TGTGCCAGCGAGTACCGGGACACTGAAATTAACTATGGCTACACCTTC.

The chain employs TRBV2 and TRBJ2-2, with 12 positions matching TRBD1. With 8 bases clipped from V and 7 bases from J, the junction kept 11 bases outside the gene matches. Germline V CDR1 and CDR2: SNHLY, FYNNEI. There are 16 residues in the CDR3. The CDR3 DNA follows: TGTGCCAGCCGTAAGACCGGGACAGGGGGCGGCGGGGAGCTGTTTTTT. Translation: CASRKTGTGGGGELFF.

V gene TRBV5-6 combines with J gene TRBJ2-7; D possibly corresponds to TRBD1 (6 bases). Trimming left V 2 bases short and J 7 bases short, with 16 bases between. The CDR3 length is 14 residues. CDR1 is SGHDT, CDR2 YYEEEE, per germline. DNA of the CDR3: TGTGCCAGCAGCTTAGGACAGAATGGCTTAGAGCAGTACTTC. This sequence encodes CASSLGQNGLEQYF.

The gene calls are TRBV4-2 and TRBJ1-6; TRBD1 matches at 8 bases. This CDR3 spans 15 amino acids. The germline gives CDR1 LGHNA, CDR2 YNFKEQ. J gave up 7 bases and V 3 bases, and 5 bases lay outside the gene matches. The CDR3 region is CASSHDDRGNSPLHF. Here the CDR3 DNA reads TGTGCCAGCAGCCACGATGACAGGGGCAATTCACCCCTCCACTTT.

In its sample, this clone was seen once. This chain joins TRBV7-2 and TRBJ1-3, with D maybe TRBD1 (6 bases). The ends were cut back, 5 bases at V and 3 bases at J, with 17 bases in the middle. Germline CDR1 is SGHTA and CDR2 is FQGNSA. The CDR3 runs 16 residues. The CDR3 coding sequence is TGTGCCAGCAGCGTAGACGGGGGGCTAAGTGGAAACACCATATATTTT. Translating gives CASSVDGGLSGNTIYF.

V usage is TRBV19 and J usage is TRBJ1-2; the D is unclear. The CDR3 covers 14 residues. The germline V gene encodes CDR1 LNHDA and CDR2 SQIVND (reference sequence). V dropped 3 bases and J dropped 2 bases, with 10 bases sitting between them. CDR3 nucleotide sequence: TGTGCCAGTAGTATCAACGCAGTGAACTATGGCTACACCTTC. It encodes CASSINAVNYGYTF.

This clone appeared once. The chain combines TRBV2 with TRBJ2-7, with a possible D match to TRBD1 (6 bases). This CDR3 has 14 residues. V was trimmed by 4 bases and J by 2 bases, leaving 12 bases between them. CDR1 is SNHLY, CDR2 FYNNEI, per germline. The CDR3: CASSAVDRTYEQYF. The CDR3 DNA is TGTGCCAGCAGTGCCGTCGACAGGACCTACGAGCAGTACTTC.

The chain links TRBV5-4 to TRBJ1-5; 7 bases are shared with TRBD1. CDR3 length: 17 residues. CDR1 is SGHNT and CDR2 is YYREEE in the germline V gene (reference sequence). The V gene end was trimmed by 4 bases and the J gene end by 5 bases; junction bases not matched to a gene: 15. DNA for the CDR3: TGTGCCAGCAGCCTCGCAGGGAGGCGCAGGGGGGATCAGCCCCAGCATTTT. This codes for CASSLAGRRRGDQPQHF.

CDR3 amino acids: CASSQDSGGASTYNEQFF. CDR3 nucleotides: TGTGCCAGCAGCCAAGACAGCGGGGGGGCCAGCACCTACAATGAGCAGTTCTTC. This chain joins TRBV4-2 and TRBJ2-1, with 10 bases aligning to TRBD2. The CDR3 has 18 amino acids. The V gene end was trimmed by 0 bases and the J gene end by 2 bases; junction bases not matched to a gene: 7. Per the germline V gene, CDR1 is LGHNA and CDR2 is YNFKEQ.

CDR3 sequence: CSTGNGEKLFF. Here the CDR3 DNA reads TGTTCGACAGGGAATGGTGAAAAACTGTTTTTT. The chain carries TRBV6-6 and TRBJ1-4, with 7 bases lining up with TRBD1. Germline loops: CDR1 MNHNY, CDR2 SVGAGI (reference sequence). This CDR3 contains 11 residues.

The chain has TRBV27 and TRBJ2-3; no definite D call. Per germline, CDR1 MNHEY and CDR2 SMNVEV (reference sequence). Trimming shortened V by 5 bases and J by 0 bases, and 18 bases separated the two germline ends. This CDR3 has 17 amino acids. The CDR3 is CASSLITGPGSTDTQYF. CDR3 coding DNA: TGTGCCAGCAGTCTCATAACTGGGCCCGGAAGCACAGATACGCAGTATTTT.

The genes are TRBV10-3 and TRBJ1-3; no clear D gene. The CDR3 is 14 amino acids. Trimming left V 9 bases short and J 0 bases short, with 12 bases between. The germline CDR1 and CDR2 sequences are ENHRY and SYGVKD. The CDR3 DNA reads TGTGCCATAGCCTCGGGTGTCTCTGGAAACACCATATATTTT. Encoded protein: CAIASGVSGNTIYF.

J is TRBJ2-7 and V is TRBV5-6; D ambiguous. There are 14 residues in the CDR3. The germline V and J ends were trimmed by 3 bases and 7 bases, with 17 bases remaining between them. Germline CDR1 SGHDT, CDR2 YYEEEE. The CDR3: CASSSVPQALEQYF. In DNA, the CDR3 is TGTGCCAGCAGCTCCGTCCCCCAGGCCTTGGAGCAGTACTTC.

The genes are TRBV28 and TRBJ2-5; D possibly corresponds to TRBD1 (6 bases). V lost 4 bases to trimming and J lost 2 bases, with 17 bases between them. The CDR3 length is 16 residues. Germline-derived CDR1 and CDR2 are MDHEN and SYDVKM. CDR3 in DNA: TGTGCCAGCAGTTATAGAAGGGGGTGGCCGCAAGAGACCCAGTACTTC. It is translated as CASSYRRGWPQETQYF.

A note on this clone: A junction boundary mismatches the germline segment, possibly from a read error. This chain joins TRBV11-2 and TRBJ2-4; tentatively, D is TRBD2 (5 bases). Germline assignment: CDR1 SGHAT and CDR2 FQNNGV. This CDR3 has 13 amino acids. CDR3 sequence: CASSFQLGVTASF. CDR3 coding DNA: TGTGCCAGCAGCTTTCAACTGGGAGTGACTGCTAGCTTC.

The V call is TRBV29-1, the J call TRBJ1-1, with unresolved D. With 4 bases removed from V and 5 bases from J, the gap between germline ends came to 14 bases. CDR3 length: 13 amino acids. The germline gives CDR1 SQVTM, CDR2 ANQGSEA. CDR3 DNA: TGCAGCGTTGCTCCCAGGTTTGGTACTGAAGCTTTCTTT. Amino acid sequence: CSVAPRFGTEAFF.

This clone was detected once. This specimen includes other DNA sequences encoding the same CDR3. V usage is TRBV7-6 and J usage is TRBJ2-3; TRBD2 matches at 9 bases. This CDR3 has 15 amino acids. Trimming removed 1 base from V and 3 bases from J; junction bases left unmatched: 2. CDR1 and CDR2 (germline): SGHVS, FNYEAQ. CDR3 loop: CASSLGLAGTDTQYF. CDR3 nucleotide sequence: TGTGCCAGCAGCTTAGGGCTAGCGGGGACAGATACGCAGTATTTT. The complete variable domain, with remaining parts taken from reference TRBV7-6 and TRBJ2-3, reads GAGVSQSPRYKVTKRGQDVALRCDPISGHVSLYWYRQALGQGPEFLTYFNYEAQQDKSGLPNDRFSAERPEGSISTLTIQRTEQRDSAMYRCASSLGLAGTDTQYFGPGTRLTVL.

The chain uses TRBV28 and TRBJ1-2, with 9 bases aligning to TRBD1. Trimming took 6 bases from V and 8 from J; bases not matched to a gene: 10. The germline V gene encodes CDR1 MDHEN and CDR2 SYDVKM. CDR3 length: 14 amino acids. CDR3 sequence: CASRRTGGSGGYTF. The CDR3, as DNA: TGTGCCAGCAGAAGAACAGGGGGCTCGGGAGGCTACACCTTC.

V and J are TRBV18 and TRBJ2-1, with 15 bases lining up with TRBD2. This CDR3 region has 21 residues. The V segment lost 2 bases and the J segment 0 bases; nucleotides outside the gene matches: 11. Germline V gene sequence: CDR1 KGHSH, CDR2 LQKENI. This CDR3 is CASSPLVGGLAGGDSYNEQFF. CDR3 in DNA: TGTGCCAGCTCACCATTGGTCGGGGGACTAGCGGGGGGCGACTCCTACAATGAGCAGTTCTTC.

This sequence joins TRBV7-9 and TRBJ2-1; tentatively, D is TRBD1 (6 bases). This CDR3 contains 16 residues. Germline CDR1 SEHNR, CDR2 FQNEAQ (reference sequence). V was clipped by 5 bases and J by 4 bases, with 18 bases between them. CDR3 nucleotide sequence: TGTGCCAGCAGCCCACACGAGGGGGTCAGTTACAATGAGCAGTTCTTC. This encodes CASSPHEGVSYNEQFF.

A few counts support this clone. J is TRBJ1-1 and V is TRBV6-6, with a tentative D call TRBD1 (5 bases). This CDR3 region has 14 residues. V was shortened by 4 bases and J by 2 bases, with 11 bases between the two germline ends. CDR1 and CDR2 from the germline V gene are MNHNY and SVGAGI (reference sequence). The CDR3 reads CASSFDGGNTEAFF. The CDR3 nucleotides are TGTGCCAGCAGTTTCGACGGGGGTAACACTGAAGCTTTCTTT.

CDR3 sequence reads: CASCRGSGANVLTF. The DNA for the CDR3 is TGTGCCAGTTGCCGGGGTAGTGGGGCCAACGTCCTGACTTTC. The chain carries TRBV6-6 and TRBJ2-6; D might be TRBD2 (5 bases). V lost 9 bases to trimming and J lost 3 bases, with 12 bases between them. Germline V gene data show CDR1 as MNHNY and CDR2 as SVGAGI (reference sequence). The CDR3 totals 14 residues.

V is TRBV28 and J is TRBJ1-1, with D possibly matching TRBD1 (5 bases). This CDR3 contains 16 residues. Germline values: CDR1 MDHEN, CDR2 SYDVKM. V was cut by 3 bases and J by 1 base, with 15 bases left in between. This chain's CDR3 is CASSFVGRTWNTEAFF. In nucleotides, the CDR3 is TGTGCCAGCAGTTTTGTGGGGCGGACCTGGAACACTGAAGCTTTCTTT.